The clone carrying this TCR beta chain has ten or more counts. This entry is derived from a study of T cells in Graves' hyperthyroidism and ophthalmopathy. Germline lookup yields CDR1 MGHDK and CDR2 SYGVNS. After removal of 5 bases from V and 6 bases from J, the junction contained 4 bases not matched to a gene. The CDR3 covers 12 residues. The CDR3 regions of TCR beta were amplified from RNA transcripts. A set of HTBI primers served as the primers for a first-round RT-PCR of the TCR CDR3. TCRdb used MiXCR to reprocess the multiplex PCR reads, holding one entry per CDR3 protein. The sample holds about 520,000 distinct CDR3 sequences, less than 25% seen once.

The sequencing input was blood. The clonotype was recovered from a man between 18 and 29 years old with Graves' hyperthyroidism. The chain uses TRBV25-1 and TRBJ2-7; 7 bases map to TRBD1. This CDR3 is CASSRQGSEQYF. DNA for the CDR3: TGTGCCAGCAGTCGACAGGGATCCGAGCAGTACTTC.